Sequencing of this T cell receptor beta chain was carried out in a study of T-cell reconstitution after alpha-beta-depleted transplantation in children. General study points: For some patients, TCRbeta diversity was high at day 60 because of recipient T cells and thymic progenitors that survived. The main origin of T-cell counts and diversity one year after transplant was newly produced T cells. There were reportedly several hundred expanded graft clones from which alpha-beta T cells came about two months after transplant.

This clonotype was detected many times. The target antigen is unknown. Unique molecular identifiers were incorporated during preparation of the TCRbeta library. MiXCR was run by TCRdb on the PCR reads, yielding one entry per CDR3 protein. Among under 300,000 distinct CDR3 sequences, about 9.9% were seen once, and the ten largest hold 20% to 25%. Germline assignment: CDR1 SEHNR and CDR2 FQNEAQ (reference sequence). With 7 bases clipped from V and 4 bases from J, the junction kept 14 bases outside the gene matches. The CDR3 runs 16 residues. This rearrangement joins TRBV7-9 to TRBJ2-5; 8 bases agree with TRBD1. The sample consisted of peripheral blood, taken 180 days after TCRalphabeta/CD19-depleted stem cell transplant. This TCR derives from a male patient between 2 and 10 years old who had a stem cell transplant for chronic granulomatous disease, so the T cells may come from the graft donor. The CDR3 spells CASTRGAGQGRETQYF. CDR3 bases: TGTGCCAGCACCAGAGGGGCAGGACAGGGTCGAGAGACCCAGTACTTC.